These 32 T cell receptor beta chains originate from one sample sequenced in a study of blood T cell repertoires in COVID-19. The method was immunoSEQ multiplex PCR; TCRdb's version includes in-frame clones alone and lacks a portion of them. The repertoire holds roughly 120,000 clones, with about 85% as singletons. Sequenced input: peripheral blood. The receptors shown here come from a middle-aged man with acute or convalescent COVID-19.

This sequence joins TRBV5-1 and TRBJ1-2, with 11 positions matching TRBD1. The J segment lost 6 bases and the V segment lost 0 bases, leaving 1 base of the junction unmatched. CDR1 is SGHRS, CDR2 YFSETQ, per germline. This CDR3 is built from 14 residues. The CDR3 is CASSLGTGGDGYTF. CDR3 in DNA: TGCGCCAGCAGCTTGGGGACAGGGGGCGATGGCTACACCTTC.

This sequence joins TRBV11-2 and TRBJ1-1; 7 positions match TRBD1. CDR3 length: 14 amino acids. CDR1 is SGHAT, CDR2 FQNNGV, per germline. Trimming took 10 bases from V and 5 from J; bases not matched to a gene: 13. The CDR3: CATLSTTGVTEAFF. The CDR3 nucleotides read TGTGCCACCCTATCGACAACAGGGGTAACTGAAGCTTTCTTT.

V usage is TRBV2 and J usage is TRBJ2-3, with D possibly being TRBD1 (6 bases). CDR1 SNHLY and CDR2 FYNNEI come from the germline V gene. The V end lost 7 bases, the J end lost 1 base, and 15 bases lay between the germline ends. CDR3 size: 15 residues. As DNA, the CDR3 is TGTGCCAGCATCCATCGGACAGAGCGCACAGATACGCAGTATTTT. This sequence encodes CASIHRTERTDTQYF.

The table lists this clone with a count of one. The CDR3 region has the DNA TGTGCCTCCCAGTCCGGGTGGGACTATGGCTACACCTTC. Translated: CASQSGWDYGYTF. The chain recombines TRBV6-5 with TRBJ1-2; D unclear. The CDR3 totals 13 residues. With 11 bases removed from V and 3 bases from J, the gap between germline ends came to 16 bases. CDR1 is MNHEY, CDR2 SVGAGI, per germline.

The chain joins TRBV7-3 to TRBJ2-1; the match to TRBD1 covers 10 bases. This CDR3 region has 15 residues. V trimming: 4 bases; J trimming: 3 bases; junction bases outside the gene matches: 3. From germline, CDR1 is SGHTA and CDR2 FQGTGA. The CDR3 nucleotides are TGTGCCAGCAGCTCCGGGACAGGGGTCTACAATGAGCAGTTCTTC. Encoded protein: CASSSGTGVYNEQFF.

This clone was seen a few times. The gene calls are TRBV5-1 and TRBJ1-3; TRBD1 is a possible D gene (5 bases). Trimming removed 2 bases at V and 0 bases at J, with 9 bases between. There are 15 residues in the CDR3. Germline V lookup: CDR1 SGHRS, CDR2 YFSETQ. The CDR3 sequence is CASSLQDPSGNTIYF. In nucleotides, the CDR3 is TGCGCCAGCAGCTTACAGGATCCCTCTGGAAACACCATATATTTT.

This clone has just one count. This sequence joins TRBV5-1 and TRBJ2-5, with TRBD2 matching over 10 bases. Looked up from germline, CDR1 is SGHRS and CDR2 is YFSETQ. The CDR3 sequence is 14 residues long. V shed 3 bases, J shed 2 bases, and the junction held 1 base outside the gene matches. This CDR3 reads CASSSSGGQETQYF. CDR3 bases: TGCGCCAGCAGCTCTAGCGGGGGACAAGAGACCCAGTACTTC.

This clone occurred a few times. The chain is built from TRBV30 and TRBJ2-2; TRBD1 matches at 8 bases. CDR1 is GTSNPN, CDR2 SVGIG, per germline (reference sequence). The CDR3 totals 14 residues. V shed 4 bases and J 6 bases; nucleotides not matched to a gene: 7. The CDR3 is CAWKGGRGPGELFF. Written as DNA, the CDR3 is TGTGCCTGGAAAGGGGGCAGGGGGCCCGGGGAGCTGTTTTTT. The full variable domain, in which reference TRBV30 and TRBJ2-2 provide the parts outside the CDR3, is SQTIHQWPATLVQPVGSPLSLECTVEGTSNPNLYWYRQAAGRGLQLLFYSVGIGQISSEVPQNLSASRPQDRQFILSSKKLLLSDSGFYLCAWKGGRGPGELFFGEGSRLTVL.

CDR3 nucleotides: TGTGCCAGCAGTTTAGGCGGGCGCGAGGCTTTCTTT. Translated, it gives CASSLGGREAFF. The chain joins TRBV12-3 or TRBV12-4 to TRBJ1-1, with D hard to call. CDR3 length equals 12 residues. V lost 1 base, J lost 11 bases, and 11 bases lay in between.

The chain is built from TRBV9 and TRBJ1-3; no clear D gene. CDR1 and CDR2 from the germline V gene are SGDLS and YYNGEE. The CDR3 covers 14 residues. With 0 bases removed from V and 0 bases from J, the gap between germline ends came to 4 bases. CDR3 in amino acids: CASSVDGSGNTIYF. DNA for the CDR3: TGTGCCAGCAGCGTAGACGGCTCTGGAAACACCATATATTTT.

This chain uses TRBV11-2 with TRBJ2-7; 11 positions match TRBD1. Trimming at V came to 5 bases and at J to 6 bases, leaving 6 bases not matched to a gene. Germline V lookup: CDR1 SGHAT, CDR2 FQNNGV. This CDR3 is 14 amino acids long. In nucleotides, the CDR3 is TGTGCCAGCAGCCCCGGGACAGGGGGAACCGAGCAGTACTTC. This codes for CASSPGTGGTEQYF.

The CDR3 nucleotides read TGCAGCGTGGGAAAAGGACAGAGGAATGGGGATACGCAGTATTTT. This codes for CSVGKGQRNGDTQYF. The chain employs TRBV29-1 and TRBJ2-3; perhaps TRBD1 as D (6 bases). The germline CDR1 and CDR2 sequences are SQVTM and ANQGSEA. Trimming pared 6 bases from V and 6 bases from J, leaving 22 bases between. The CDR3 extends over 15 amino acids.

CDR3 DNA sequence: TGTGCCAGCAGCTCACCCGGGGGTAAGACAGATACGCAGTATTTT. This encodes CASSSPGGKTDTQYF. This rearrangement joins TRBV5-6 to TRBJ2-3, with a weak D call TRBD2 (6 bases). V shed 3 bases and J shed 3 bases, with 14 bases lying between them. This CDR3 has 15 residues. CDR1 is SGHDT and CDR2 is YYEEEE in the germline V gene.

The V call is TRBV3-1 (or the pseudogene TRBV3-2), the J call TRBJ1-1; no definite D call. This CDR3 comprises 12 residues. From germline, CDR1 is LGHDT and CDR2 YNNKEL (reference sequence). V gave up 3 bases and J gave up 4 bases, with 6 bases separating them. The CDR3 spells CASSQGGTEAFF. In DNA form, the CDR3 reads TGTGCCAGCAGCCAGGGAGGCACTGAAGCTTTCTTT.

This chain joins TRBV6-6 and TRBJ1-6, with unresolved D. CDR3 length equals 13 residues. From germline, CDR1 is MNHNY and CDR2 SVGAGI (reference sequence). V lost 0 bases, J lost 8 bases, and 5 bases lay in between. The DNA of the CDR3 is TGTGCCAGCAGTTACTCGCGGGATTCACCCCTCCACTTT. This sequence encodes CASSYSRDSPLHF.

This chain links TRBV11-2 with TRBJ2-2; the match to TRBD1 covers 10 bases. After removal of 5 bases from V and 7 bases from J, the junction contained 4 bases not matched to a gene. In germline, CDR1 is SGHAT, CDR2 FQNNGV. The CDR3 is 14 residues long. The CDR3 loop is CASSTRTGGGELFF. The DNA of the CDR3 is TGTGCCAGCAGCACTCGGACAGGGGGCGGGGAGCTGTTTTTT.

This chain uses TRBV5-6 with TRBJ1-1; the D gene is possibly TRBD1 (6 bases). Germline V gene sequence: CDR1 SGHDT, CDR2 YYEEEE. Between the trimmed V and J ends, which lost 1 base and 10 bases, there was a span of 11 bases. There are 12 residues in the CDR3. The CDR3 sequence is CASSLIGQPAFF. The CDR3 DNA follows: TGTGCCAGCAGCTTGATCGGACAGCCAGCTTTCTTT.

J is TRBJ1-1 and V is TRBV9; 9 nucleotides align to TRBD1. The V gene's germline CDR1 is SGDLS and CDR2 YYNGEE. J was trimmed by 0 bases and V by 4 bases; bases with no gene match: 13. This CDR3 region has 18 residues. This chain's CDR3 is CASSPLTPGQGLNTEAFF. The CDR3 nucleotides are TGTGCCAGCAGCCCCCTCACCCCGGGACAGGGATTGAACACTGAAGCTTTCTTT.

The rearrangement links TRBV6-2 or TRBV6-3 to TRBJ2-1; 9 bases agree with TRBD2. Germline V CDR1 and CDR2: MNHEY, SVGEGT. The CDR3 sequence is 15 residues long. The ends lost 1 base at V and 8 bases at J; junction bases unmatched: 6. Here the CDR3 DNA reads TGTGCCAGCAGTTACTTAGCGGGGGATGAGTATGAGCAGTTCTTC. It specifies CASSYLAGDEYEQFF.

The rearrangement links TRBV3-1 (or the pseudogene TRBV3-2) to TRBJ1-6; tentatively, D is TRBD1 (5 bases). The germline CDR1 and CDR2 sequences are LGHDT and YNNKEL (reference sequence). V was cut by 6 bases and J by 7 bases, with 13 bases left in between. The CDR3 spans 14 residues. The CDR3 loop reads CASRLTQGNSPLHF. In DNA, the CDR3 is TGTGCCAGCAGACTGACCCAGGGAAATTCACCCCTCCACTTT.

The J gene is TRBJ2-7, the V gene TRBV6-5; 9 positions agree with TRBD1. J was trimmed by 0 bases and V by 4 bases; bases with no gene match: 7. There are 16 residues in the CDR3. Germline-derived CDR1 and CDR2 are MNHEY and SVGAGI. CDR3 DNA sequence: TGTGCCAGCAGTTCCTCCTGGGACAGGGACTCCTACGAGCAGTACTTC. Protein: CASSSSWDRDSYEQYF.

The rearrangement joins TRBV11-2 to TRBJ2-1; 10 nucleotides line up with TRBD1. The trim removed 0 bases at V and 4 bases at J, leaving 3 bases unmatched. There are 16 residues in the CDR3. Per the germline V gene, CDR1 is SGHAT and CDR2 is FQNNGV. CDR3 DNA sequence: TGTGCCAGCAGCTTAGACGGGGACAGGGGTTACAATGAGCAGTTCTTC. Its protein product is CASSLDGDRGYNEQFF.

Here the CDR3 reads CASSETGTGLGGYEQYF. The CDR3 DNA reads as TGTGCCAGCAGCGAAACCGGGACAGGGCTTGGTGGCTACGAGCAGTACTTC. V is TRBV7-9 and J is TRBJ2-7, with 9 bases identical to TRBD1. V lost 5 bases, J lost 3 bases, and 14 bases stayed unmatched. The CDR3 is 17 residues long. Germline V gene sequence: CDR1 SEHNR, CDR2 FQNEAQ (reference sequence).

The rearrangement joins TRBV7-9 to TRBJ1-2, with unresolved D. Trimming shortened V by 4 bases and J by 3 bases, and 12 bases separated the two germline ends. CDR3 length: 14 amino acids. CDR1 is SEHNR and CDR2 is FQNEAQ in the germline V gene (reference sequence). The CDR3 sequence: CASSSPAQDYGYTF. CDR3 nucleotide sequence: TGTGCCAGCAGCTCCCCGGCGCAGGACTATGGCTACACCTTC.

The rearrangement uses TRBV5-1 and TRBJ1-1; D possibly corresponds to TRBD1 (6 bases). Germline V CDR1 and CDR2: SGHRS, YFSETQ. This CDR3 comprises 13 residues. Deletions cut 0 bases from V and 5 bases from J, with 8 bases between. In DNA, the CDR3 is TGCGCCAGCAGCTTGGATCAGGGGACTGAAGCTTTCTTT. Translating it yields CASSLDQGTEAFF. The variable domain in full, with the rest retrieved from reference TRBV5-1 and TRBJ1-1, is KAGVTQTPRYLIKTRGQQVTLSCSPISGHRSVSWYQQTPGQGLQFLFEYFSETQRNKGNFPGRFSGRQFSNSRSEMNVSTLELGDSALYLCASSLDQGTEAFFGQGTRLTVV.

The chain is built from TRBV24-1 and TRBJ2-1, with TRBD1 as a possible D gene (6 bases). This CDR3 comprises 15 residues. Germline-derived CDR1 and CDR2 are KGHDR and SFDVKD. V lost 4 bases and J 0 bases, leaving 9 bases between the germline ends. The CDR3 sequence: CATSDPGASYNEQFF. CDR3 coding DNA: TGTGCCACCAGTGACCCAGGGGCCTCCTACAATGAGCAGTTCTTC.

The count of this clone is one. V usage is TRBV6-5 and J usage is TRBJ1-4, with 8 nucleotides matching TRBD1. This CDR3 has 14 residues. V lost 6 bases, J lost 8 bases, and 8 bases stayed unmatched. CDR1 is MNHEY and CDR2 is SVGAGI in the germline V gene. CDR3 DNA sequence: TGTGCCAGCAGCGCTACAGGGGGTGGAGAAAAACTGTTTTTT. Its protein product is CASSATGGGEKLFF.

The chain recombines TRBV21-1 with TRBJ1-2; the table's D call of TRBD1 was not tested on the DNA. TRBV21-1 is deemed a pseudogene. The CDR3 contains 18 residues. The CDR3 region has the DNA TGTGCCAGCAGCAAAGTCCTCTCCGGGACAGGATCTAACTATGGCTACACCTTC. It yields the protein CASSKVLSGTGSNYGYTF.

This chain connects TRBV24-1 to TRBJ1-4; TRBD1 agrees at 11 bases. The length of the CDR3 is 17 residues. Germline loops: CDR1 KGHDR, CDR2 SFDVKD. Unmatched junction bases numbered 11, after V lost 4 bases and J lost 8 bases. CDR3 protein: CATSDPGTGGLGEKLFF. The CDR3 nucleotides are TGTGCCACCAGTGACCCCGGGACAGGGGGTCTCGGGGAAAAACTGTTTTTT.

This clone was seen just once. In nucleotides, the CDR3 is TGCGCCAGCAGCTTGGAGGGTTTGGTACTAGCGGGGAACACAGATACGCAGTATTTT. Translated, it gives CASSLEGLVLAGNTDTQYF. V usage is TRBV5-1 and J usage is TRBJ2-3, with TRBD2 matching 10 bases. The V and J ends lost 0 bases and 2 bases, in that order; junction bases with no gene match: 12. CDR1 and CDR2 from the germline V gene are SGHRS and YFSETQ. This CDR3 has 19 amino acids.

As concerns this clone: The same CDR3 also results from other DNA sequences found in this sample. The genes are TRBV30 and TRBJ1-5, with TRBD1 identical over 7 bases. Germline V gives CDR1 GTSNPN, CDR2 SVGIG (reference sequence). Trimming took 0 bases from V and 2 from J; bases not matched to a gene: 1. CDR3 size: 14 residues. CDR3 sequence (DNA): TGTGCCTGGAGTGTTGGACAGGGCAATCAGCCCCAGCATTTT. This encodes CAWSVGQGNQPQHF.

In its sample, this clone was seen once. The chain is built from TRBV23-1 and TRBJ1-1, with D possibly matching TRBD1 (5 bases). TRBV23-1 is an open reading frame whose function is uncertain. The germline V and J ends were trimmed by 1 base and 5 bases, with 14 bases remaining between them. The CDR3 covers 15 residues. The CDR3 spells CASSQLDSRGTEAFF. CDR3 sequence (DNA): TGCGCCAGCAGTCAATTAGACAGTCGTGGGACTGAAGCTTTCTTT.